Listed here is a single TCR beta chain. Its specificity is not known. Sorting of CD4+ naive, central memory, regulatory and stem cell-like memory cells was performed via CD45RO/CCR7/CD25/CD127/CD95/CD27. These data come from a study of beta chain features in type 1 diabetes. Study results and caveats: Within patients, naive, central memory and Treg TCRB repertoires seemed more similar than within healthy donors. Since sequencing was performed on cDNA, cells with high TCR expression could be over-represented. In every one of the four CD4+ subsets, TCRB CDR3s were moderately but significantly shorter in Type 1 diabetes patients.

V was clipped by 4 bases and J by 1 base, with 10 bases between them. Germline-derived CDR1 and CDR2 are LGHNA and YNFKEQ. CDR3 length: 14 amino acids. The investigators reverse transcribed all of the isolated RNA, so they sequenced expressed TCRB transcripts. There were millions of reads on average in the naive, central memory and regulatory T cell samples. Sequencing was performed with immunoSEQ multiplex PCR; in TCRdb, only in-frame clones are kept and a portion is missing. This table has a few hundred thousand clones, roughly a tenth appearing once. The specimen sequenced was central memory CD4+ T cells from blood. This clonotype originated in a man under 40 with type 1 diabetes. This sequence joins TRBV4-2 and TRBJ2-5; D perhaps matches TRBD1 (6 bases). CDR3 in amino acids: CASSPWTVQETQYF. In nucleotides, the CDR3 is TGTGCCAGCAGCCCATGGACAGTCCAAGAGACCCAGTACTTC.